These 14 T cell receptor beta chains were sequenced from one sample in a study of blood T cell repertoires in COVID-19. Clones were sequenced by immunoSEQ multiplex PCR, and TCRdb holds only the in-frame ones, with some missing. The sample consists of about 53,000 clones, roughly four fifths of them appearing once. Input material: peripheral blood. Source of these receptors: a woman in her fifties or sixties with acute or convalescent COVID-19.

The rearrangement joins TRBV5-4 to TRBJ1-2; D uncertain. Deletions cut 4 bases from V and 6 bases from J, with 19 bases between. The CDR3 sequence is 15 residues long. The germline gives CDR1 SGHNT, CDR2 YYREEE (reference sequence). The CDR3 here is CASSPQSGEHHGYTF. The DNA for the CDR3 is TGTGCCAGCAGCCCCCAATCAGGCGAACACCATGGCTACACCTTC.

This clone appeared once. V gene TRBV20-1 combines with J gene TRBJ1-5; D is perhaps TRBD1 (5 bases). The CDR3 length is 16 residues. Per germline, CDR1 DFQATT and CDR2 SNEGSKA (reference sequence). The V gene lost 3 bases and the J gene lost 0 bases, with 15 bases spanning the gap. CDR3 coding DNA: TGCAGTGCTAGTAGCGGGACCGAATATAGCAATCAGCCCCAGCATTTT. This gives the protein CSASSGTEYSNQPQHF.

V is TRBV9 and J is TRBJ2-7, with TRBD2 identical over 15 bases. This CDR3 spans 17 amino acids. Germline V gene sequence: CDR1 SGDLS, CDR2 YYNGEE. V lost 0 bases to trimming and J lost 5 bases; unmatched junction nucleotides: 6. DNA of the CDR3: TGTGCCAGCAGCGTAGCCCCTGGGACTAGCGGGAGGAACGAGCAGTACTTC. This translates into CASSVAPGTSGRNEQYF. The complete variable domain, with remaining parts taken from reference TRBV9 and TRBJ2-7, reads DSGVTQTPKHLITATGQRVTLRCSPRSGDLSVYWYQQSLDQGLQFLIQYYNGEERAKGNILERFSAQQFPDLHSELNLSSLELGDSALYFCASSVAPGTSGRNEQYFGPGTRLTVT.

The genes are TRBV13 and TRBJ2-7; tentatively, D is TRBD1 (6 bases). The CDR3 is made up of 16 amino acids. Germline loops: CDR1 PRHDT, CDR2 FYEKMQ (reference sequence). The ends were cut back, 0 bases at V and 2 bases at J, with 14 bases in the middle. The CDR3 reads CASSLGSTGQTYEQYF. The CDR3 DNA sequence: TGTGCCAGCAGCTTAGGCTCGACAGGACAGACCTACGAGCAGTACTTC. The full variable domain, in which reference TRBV13 and TRBJ2-7 provide the parts outside the CDR3, is AAGVIQSPRHLIKEKRETATLKCYPIPRHDTVYWYQQGPGQDPQFLISFYEKMQSDKGSIPDRFSAQQFSDYHSELNMSSLELGDSALYFCASSLGSTGQTYEQYFGPGTRLTVT.

V and J are TRBV28 and TRBJ2-5, with 7 nucleotides matching TRBD1. The CDR3 consists of 14 residues. The germline V gene encodes CDR1 MDHEN and CDR2 SYDVKM. J lost 2 bases, V lost 6 bases, and 6 bases had no gene match. CDR3 DNA sequence: TGTGCCAGCAGAGAGACAGGGAGACAAGAGACCCAGTACTTC. It specifies CASRETGRQETQYF.

The rearrangement links TRBV3-1 (or the pseudogene TRBV3-2) to TRBJ2-5; D not certain. Germline V gene sequence: CDR1 LGHDT, CDR2 YNNKEL (reference sequence). The V end lost 0 bases, the J end lost 1 base, and 12 bases lay between the germline ends. CDR3 length equals 16 residues. DNA of the CDR3: TGTGCCAGCAGCCAAGATCTTGGCAGGCCCCAAGAGACCCAGTACTTC. It yields the protein CASSQDLGRPQETQYF.

This clone showed up just once. This chain connects TRBV19 to TRBJ2-1; the match to TRBD1 covers 7 bases. Germline V CDR1 and CDR2: LNHDA, SQIVND (reference sequence). The CDR3 is made up of 13 amino acids. Unmatched junction bases numbered 9, after V lost 2 bases and J lost 14 bases. CDR3 residues: CASSILHRDSKFF. CDR3 bases: TGTGCCAGTAGTATATTGCATCGGGACAGCAAGTTCTTC.

The chain employs TRBV11-1 and TRBJ2-7; 10 positions match TRBD1. The junction had 10 bases not matched to a gene; V was cut back by 3 bases and J by 8 bases. CDR3 length equals 15 residues. CDR1 is SGHAT, CDR2 FQDESV, per germline (reference sequence). The CDR3 loop is CASSLQTGGKSQQYF. For the CDR3, the DNA is TGTGCCAGCAGCTTGCAGACAGGGGGCAAATCGCAGCAGTACTTC.

This chain joins TRBV7-8 and TRBJ2-1; maybe TRBD2 (6 bases). The germline gives CDR1 SGHVS, CDR2 FQNEAQ. Trimming stripped 3 bases from V and 0 bases from J, with 30 bases between. The CDR3 is 22 amino acids. CDR3 DNA: TGTGCCAGCAGCTTCGTATCGGCCTGGTACCGGGACTCCCGGAGCTCCTACAATGAGCAGTTCTTC. It specifies CASSFVSAWYRDSRSSYNEQFF.

The chain employs TRBV9 and TRBJ1-2, with D hard to call. Germline CDR1 and CDR2: SGDLS and YYNGEE. The CDR3 spans 14 residues. Deletions cut 3 bases from V and 4 bases from J, with 13 bases between. The CDR3 is CASSARLESYGYTF. CDR3 nucleotides: TGTGCCAGCAGCGCGAGACTAGAATCCTATGGCTACACCTTC.

The count of this clone is one. The chain uses TRBV6-5 and TRBJ1-1; the match to TRBD1 covers 8 bases. Looked up from germline, CDR1 is MNHEY and CDR2 is SVGAGI. The CDR3 extends over 12 amino acids. V was pared by 7 bases and J by 4 bases, with 2 bases of the junction left unmatched. The CDR3 DNA is TGTGCCAGCAACACAGGGGGCACTGAAGCTTTCTTT. Amino acids: CASNTGGTEAFF.

On this clone itself: Within the sample, other DNA sequences also encode this same CDR3. The chain recombines TRBV19 with TRBJ1-2; 10 bases match TRBD1. The CDR3 is 16 residues long. Germline V lookup: CDR1 LNHDA, CDR2 SQIVND (reference sequence). With V trimmed by 6 bases and J by 4 bases, 11 bases remained unmatched. CDR3 sequence: CASSRDRGPGGYGYTF. Written as DNA, the CDR3 is TGTGCCAGTAGCCGCGACAGGGGGCCGGGGGGCTATGGCTACACCTTC.

This chain connects TRBV11-2 to TRBJ2-3; TRBD2 matches 7 bases. V lost 3 bases to trimming and J lost 4 bases; unmatched junction nucleotides: 7. From germline, CDR1 is SGHAT and CDR2 FQNNGV. The CDR3 extends over 15 amino acids. This CDR3 reads CASSFSGGKSDTQYF. The DNA of the CDR3 is TGTGCCAGCAGCTTCTCGGGAGGAAAATCAGATACGCAGTATTTT.

This clone has more than one count but fewer than ten. The V gene is TRBV18, the J gene TRBJ1-1; D gene uncertain. Between the trimmed V and J ends, which lost 3 bases and 0 bases, there was a span of 5 bases. The V gene's germline CDR1 is KGHSH and CDR2 LQKENI. The CDR3 spans 13 residues. This chain's CDR3 is CASSPAMNTEAFF. The CDR3 nucleotides are TGTGCCAGCTCACCCGCGATGAACACTGAAGCTTTCTTT.